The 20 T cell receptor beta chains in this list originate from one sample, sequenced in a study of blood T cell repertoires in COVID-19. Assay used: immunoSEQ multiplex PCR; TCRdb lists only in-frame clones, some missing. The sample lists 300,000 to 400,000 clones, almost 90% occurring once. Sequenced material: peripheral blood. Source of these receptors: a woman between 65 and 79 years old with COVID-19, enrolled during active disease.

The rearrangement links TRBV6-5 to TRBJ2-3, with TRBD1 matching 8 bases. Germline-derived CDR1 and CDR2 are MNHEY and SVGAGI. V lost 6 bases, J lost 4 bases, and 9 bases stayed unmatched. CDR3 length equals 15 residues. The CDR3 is CASSSQTQGADTQYF. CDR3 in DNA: TGTGCCAGCAGCTCACAAACACAGGGGGCAGATACGCAGTATTTT.

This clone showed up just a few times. The CDR3 nucleotides are TGTGCCAGTAGTATCTCGGGACAGGTGGATCGTTATAGCAATCAGCCCCAGCATTTT. This gives the protein CASSISGQVDRYSNQPQHF. The V and J genes are TRBV19 and TRBJ1-5, with TRBD1 matching over 8 bases. This CDR3 is 19 amino acids long. The junction had 13 bases not matched to a gene; V was cut back by 3 bases and J by 0 bases. Germline values: CDR1 LNHDA, CDR2 SQIVND (reference sequence).

This chain's CDR3 is CAWSKGERSNYGYTF. DNA of the CDR3: TGTGCCTGGAGTAAGGGGGAGAGATCTAACTATGGCTACACCTTC. The genes are TRBV30 and TRBJ1-2; tentatively, D is TRBD1 (6 bases). Trimming pared 2 bases from V and 0 bases from J, leaving 13 bases between. This CDR3 has 15 residues. Per the germline V gene, CDR1 is GTSNPN and CDR2 is SVGIG (reference sequence).

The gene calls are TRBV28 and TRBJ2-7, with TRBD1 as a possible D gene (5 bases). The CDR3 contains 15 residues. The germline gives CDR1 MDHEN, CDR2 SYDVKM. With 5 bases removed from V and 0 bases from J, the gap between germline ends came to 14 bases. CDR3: CASSTQGKSSYEQYF. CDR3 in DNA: TGTGCCAGCAGTACGCAGGGCAAAAGCTCCTACGAGCAGTACTTC.

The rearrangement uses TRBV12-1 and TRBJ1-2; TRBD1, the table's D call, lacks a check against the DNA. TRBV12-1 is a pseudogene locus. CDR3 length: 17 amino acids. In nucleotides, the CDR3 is TGTGCCAGCAGCTTTCTACCGACGGGACAGGGTCGGTATGGCTACACCTTC. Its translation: CASSFLPTGQGRYGYTF.

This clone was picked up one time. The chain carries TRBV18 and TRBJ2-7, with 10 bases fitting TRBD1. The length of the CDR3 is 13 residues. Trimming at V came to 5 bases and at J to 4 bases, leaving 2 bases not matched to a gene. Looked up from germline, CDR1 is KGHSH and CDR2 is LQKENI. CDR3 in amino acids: CASSGGQGYEQYF. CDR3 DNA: TGTGCCAGCTCAGGGGGACAGGGGTACGAGCAGTACTTC. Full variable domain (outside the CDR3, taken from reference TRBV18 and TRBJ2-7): NAGVMQNPRHLVRRRGQEARLRCSPMKGHSHVYWYRQLPEEGLKFMVYLQKENIIDESGMPKERFSAEFPKEGPSILRIQQVVRGDSAAYFCASSGGQGYEQYFGPGTRLTVT.

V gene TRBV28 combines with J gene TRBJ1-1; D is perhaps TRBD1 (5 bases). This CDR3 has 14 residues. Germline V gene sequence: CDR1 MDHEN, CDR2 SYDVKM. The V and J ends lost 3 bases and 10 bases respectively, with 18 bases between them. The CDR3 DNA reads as TGTGCCAGCAGTTTTGGGGGGACGGTGCAACGAGCTTTCTTT. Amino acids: CASSFGGTVQRAFF.

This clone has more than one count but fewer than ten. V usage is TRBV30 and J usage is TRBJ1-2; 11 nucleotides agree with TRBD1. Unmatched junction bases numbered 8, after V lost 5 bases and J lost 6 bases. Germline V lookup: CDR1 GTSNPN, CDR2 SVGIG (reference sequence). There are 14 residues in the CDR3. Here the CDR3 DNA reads TGTGCCTGGGGCTACCGGGACAGGGGGAATGGCTACACCTTC. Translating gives CAWGYRDRGNGYTF.

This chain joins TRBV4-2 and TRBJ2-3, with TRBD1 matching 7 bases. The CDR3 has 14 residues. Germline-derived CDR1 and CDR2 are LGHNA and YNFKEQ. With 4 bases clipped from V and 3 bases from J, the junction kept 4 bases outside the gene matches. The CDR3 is CASSRGGGTDTQYF. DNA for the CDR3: TGTGCCAGCAGCCGAGGGGGCGGGACAGATACGCAGTATTTT.

Written as DNA, the CDR3 is TGTGCCAGTAGTATAGTCGCCAGGGATCCCTACGAGCAGTACTTC. This encodes CASSIVARDPYEQYF. The genes are TRBV19 and TRBJ2-7, with D perhaps matching TRBD1 (5 bases). V lost 1 base to trimming and J lost 2 bases, with 12 bases between them. The CDR3 spans 15 residues. Germline V gives CDR1 LNHDA, CDR2 SQIVND (reference sequence).

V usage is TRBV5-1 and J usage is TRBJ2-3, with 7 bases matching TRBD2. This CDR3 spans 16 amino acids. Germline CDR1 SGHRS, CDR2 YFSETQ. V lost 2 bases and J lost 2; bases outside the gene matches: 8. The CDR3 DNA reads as TGCGCCAGCAGCTTCCGACTAGCCGGGGCCACAGATACGCAGTATTTT. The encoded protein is CASSFRLAGATDTQYF. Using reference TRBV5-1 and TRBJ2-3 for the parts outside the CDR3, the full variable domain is KAGVTQTPRYLIKTRGQQVTLSCSPISGHRSVSWYQQTPGQGLQFLFEYFSETQRNKGNFPGRFSGRQFSNSRSEMNVSTLELGDSALYLCASSFRLAGATDTQYFGPGTRLTVL.

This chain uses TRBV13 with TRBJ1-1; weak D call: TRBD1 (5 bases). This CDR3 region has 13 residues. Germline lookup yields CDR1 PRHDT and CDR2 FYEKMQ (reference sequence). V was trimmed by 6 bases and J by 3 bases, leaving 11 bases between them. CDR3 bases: TGTGCCAGCAGTTGGGGGGTCGACACTGAAGCTTTCTTT. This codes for CASSWGVDTEAFF.

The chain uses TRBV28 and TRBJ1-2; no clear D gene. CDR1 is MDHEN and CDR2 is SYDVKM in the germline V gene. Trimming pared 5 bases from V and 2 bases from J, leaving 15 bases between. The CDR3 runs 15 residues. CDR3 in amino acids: CASSMGPRGNYGYTF. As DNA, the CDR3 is TGTGCCAGCAGTATGGGCCCGCGAGGGAACTATGGCTACACCTTC.

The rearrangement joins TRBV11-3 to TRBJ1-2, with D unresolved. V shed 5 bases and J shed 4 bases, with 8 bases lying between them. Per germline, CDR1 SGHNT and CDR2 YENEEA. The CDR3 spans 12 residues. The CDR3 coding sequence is TGTGCCAGCAGCGCCGGAGGCTATGGCTACACCTTC. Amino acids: CASSAGGYGYTF.

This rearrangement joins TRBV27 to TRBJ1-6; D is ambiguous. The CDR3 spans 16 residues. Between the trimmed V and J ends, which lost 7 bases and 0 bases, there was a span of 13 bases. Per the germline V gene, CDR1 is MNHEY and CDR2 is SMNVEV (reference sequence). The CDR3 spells CASKAELSSYNSPLHF. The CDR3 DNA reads TGTGCCAGCAAGGCGGAGCTTAGCTCCTATAATTCACCCCTCCACTTT.

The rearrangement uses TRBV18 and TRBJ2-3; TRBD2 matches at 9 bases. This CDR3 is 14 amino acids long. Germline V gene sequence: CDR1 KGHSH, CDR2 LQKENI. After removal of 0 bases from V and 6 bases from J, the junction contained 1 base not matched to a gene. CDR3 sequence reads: CASSPPSGGDTQYF. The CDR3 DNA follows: TGTGCCAGCTCACCACCCAGCGGGGGGGATACGCAGTATTTT.

The CDR3 is CASSYSPAGGRSNQPQHF. The CDR3 coding sequence is TGTGCCAGCAGTTACTCGCCCGCAGGGGGCCGTAGCAATCAGCCCCAGCATTTT. J is TRBJ1-5 and V is TRBV6-2 or TRBV6-3; 8 nucleotides agree with TRBD1. The V segment lost 0 bases and the J segment 0 bases; nucleotides outside the gene matches: 7. The CDR3 consists of 18 residues. Germline CDR1 MNHEY, CDR2 SVGEGT.

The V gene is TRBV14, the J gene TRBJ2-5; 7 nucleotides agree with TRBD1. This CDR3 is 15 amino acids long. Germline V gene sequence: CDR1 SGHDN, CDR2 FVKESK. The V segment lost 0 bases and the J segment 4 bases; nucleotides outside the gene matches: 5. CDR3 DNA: TGTGCCAGCAGCCAAGAGGGTAGGGGGCTAGAGACCCAGTACTTC. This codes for CASSQEGRGLETQYF.

DNA for the CDR3: TGTGCCAGCAGCTGGACTAGCGGGGGCTCCTACGAGCAGTACTTC. It encodes CASSWTSGGSYEQYF. J is TRBJ2-7 and V is TRBV7-2; 13 nucleotides line up with TRBD2. CDR3 size: 15 residues. In germline, CDR1 is SGHTA, CDR2 FQGNSA. Trimming took 4 bases from V and 0 from J; bases not matched to a gene: 0.

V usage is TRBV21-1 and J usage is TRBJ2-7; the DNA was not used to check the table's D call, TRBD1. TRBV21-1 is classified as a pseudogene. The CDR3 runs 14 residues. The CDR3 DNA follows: TGTGCCAGCAGACGTAGACAGGGAACCTACGAGCAGTACTTC. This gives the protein CASRRRQGTYEQYF.